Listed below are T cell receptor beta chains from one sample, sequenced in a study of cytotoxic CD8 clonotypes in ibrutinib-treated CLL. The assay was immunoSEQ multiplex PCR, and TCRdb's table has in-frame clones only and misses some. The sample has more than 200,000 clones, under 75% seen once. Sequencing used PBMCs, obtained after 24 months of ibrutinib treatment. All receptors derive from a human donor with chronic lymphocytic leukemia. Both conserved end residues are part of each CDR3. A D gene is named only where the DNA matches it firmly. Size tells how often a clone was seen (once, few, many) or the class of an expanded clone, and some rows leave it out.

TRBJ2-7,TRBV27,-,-,CASSSDLITARRDEQYF,TGTGCCAGCAGTTCCGACTTAATCACGGCCCGGCGAGACGAGCAGTACTTC
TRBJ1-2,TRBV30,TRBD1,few,CAWSVRGQGANRF,TGTGCCTGGAGTGTACGGGGACAGGGGGCGAATCGCTTC
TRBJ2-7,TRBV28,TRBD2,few,CASSLAGRSYEQYF,TGTGCCAGCAGCTTAGCGGGGCGATCCTACGAGCAGTACTTC
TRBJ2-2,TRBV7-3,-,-,CASSLSHQNTGELFF,TGTGCCAGCAGCTTAAGTCATCAGAACACCGGGGAGCTGTTTTTT
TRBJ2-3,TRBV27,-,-,CASSSPGRTDTQYF,TGTGCCAGCAGTTCCCCCGGTCGCACAGATACGCAGTATTTT
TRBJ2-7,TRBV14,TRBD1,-,CASSQESWTGNYEQYF,TGTGCCAGCAGCCAAGAAAGTTGGACAGGGAACTACGAGCAGTACTTC
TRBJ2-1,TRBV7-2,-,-,CASSNSGSSYNEQFF,TGTGCCAGCAGCAATAGCGGCAGCTCCTACAATGAGCAGTTCTTC
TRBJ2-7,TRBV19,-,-,CASTPRGKDNEQYF,TGTGCCAGTACCCCACGCGGGAAGGACAACGAGCAGTACTTC
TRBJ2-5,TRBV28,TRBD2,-,CASSLGTTAYQETQYF,TGTGCCAGCAGTTTAGGGACTACGGCATACCAAGAGACCCAGTACTTC
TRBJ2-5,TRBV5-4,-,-,CASSLDVGVETQYF,TGTGCCAGCAGCTTGGATGTCGGTGTAGAGACCCAGTACTTC
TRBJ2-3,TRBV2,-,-,CASSGAEGLFTDTQYF,TGTGCCAGCAGTGGAGCGGAGGGGCTTTTCACAGATACGCAGTATTTT
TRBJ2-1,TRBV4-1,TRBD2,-,CASSQELVRELGQFF,TGCGCCAGCAGCCAAGAGTTGGTGCGGGAGTTGGGGCAGTTCTTC
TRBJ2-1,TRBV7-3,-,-,CASSLVPGNEQFF,TGTGCCAGCAGCTTAGTCCCGGGAAATGAGCAGTTCTTC
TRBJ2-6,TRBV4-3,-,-,CASSPDGSGLTGANVLTF,TGCGCCAGCAGCCCCGATGGCTCAGGGCTCACTGGGGCCAACGTCCTGACTTTC
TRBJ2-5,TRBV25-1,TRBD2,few,CASSVLAGGETQYF,TGTGCCAGCAGTGTTCTAGCGGGAGGGGAGACCCAGTACTTC
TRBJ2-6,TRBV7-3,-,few,CASSPSEGVLTF,TGTGCCAGCAGCCCGTCCGAGGGGGTCCTGACTTTC
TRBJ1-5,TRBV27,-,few,CASSLEPHGNQPQHF,TGTGCCAGCAGTTTAGAGCCCCATGGCAATCAGCCCCAGCATTTT
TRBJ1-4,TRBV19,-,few,CASSIELFWEKLFF,TGTGCCAGTAGTATTGAGCTATTCTGGGAAAAACTGTTTTTT
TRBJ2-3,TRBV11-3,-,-,CASSLDSGRGTDTQYF,TGTGCCAGCAGCTTAGATAGTGGCAGAGGCACAGATACGCAGTATTTT
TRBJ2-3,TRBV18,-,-,CASSLGGTWAQYF,TGTGCCAGCTCACTTGGGGGGACCTGGGCGCAGTATTTT
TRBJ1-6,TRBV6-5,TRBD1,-,CASSGQAEGSPLHF,TGTGCCAGCAGTGGACAGGCAGAGGGCTCACCCCTCCACTTT
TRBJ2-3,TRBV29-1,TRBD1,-,CSATGGSTDTQYF,TGCAGCGCAACAGGGGGATCAACAGATACGCAGTATTTT